This TCR beta chain was sequenced for a study of CD8 T cells in Susac syndrome. Overall study results and limits: As the study acknowledged, the number of individuals in its TCR sequencing and HLA analysis was relatively small.

Reverse transcription used about 0.5 to 1 ug RNA and random hexamers. Amplification of the TCR beta CDR3 was carried out by immunoSEQ multiplex PCR, which spanned a total of 54 Vbeta and 13 Jbeta segments. From the immunoSEQ multiplex PCR reads, TCRdb called clonotypes with MiXCR, one entry per CDR3 protein. The sample has around 200,000 distinct CDR3 sequences, approximately 90% seen once. From germline, CDR1 is DFQATT and CDR2 SNEGSKA (reference sequence). V lost 6 bases and J 6 bases, leaving 25 bases between the germline ends. The CDR3 consists of 16 residues. CD8+ and CD4+ T cells from blood underwent TCR beta sequencing. The multiple sclerosis control cohort comprised treatment-naive individuals presenting with stable or active relapsing-remitting disease. To note about this clonotype: Its antigen remains unknown.

The clonotype originates from a human donor with multiple sclerosis. This rearrangement joins TRBV20-1 to TRBJ2-3; perhaps TRBD2 as D (5 bases). The specimen was CD8+ T cells from PBMCs. The CDR3 protein is CSAHPLGPQVADTQYF. CDR3 DNA sequence: TGCAGTGCCCACCCACTAGGACCCCAAGTTGCGGATACGCAGTATTTT.